Following are 3 T cell receptor beta chains from one sample sequenced in a study of cytomegalovirus exposure and HLA in healthy donors. The PCR made use of 60 Vbeta and 13 Jbeta primers. Sequencing used immunoSEQ multiplex PCR; TCRdb keeps in-frame clones, though not all of them. The table includes some 150,000 clones, 80% detected once. Material for sequencing was PBMCs. Receptor source: a male donor in good health and CMV-seronegative.

The chain employs TRBV2 and TRBJ1-1; TRBD1 matches 8 bases. This CDR3 contains 12 residues. The trim removed 6 bases at V and 4 bases at J, leaving 1 base unmatched. Germline values: CDR1 SNHLY, CDR2 FYNNEI. This CDR3 reads CASSGQGTEAFF. CDR3 nucleotide sequence: TGTGCCAGCAGCGGACAGGGCACTGAAGCTTTCTTT.

The chain combines TRBV6-1 with TRBJ1-1, with D uncertain. Looked up from germline, CDR1 is MNHNS and CDR2 is SASEGT. The CDR3 length is 14 residues. The V end lost 2 bases, the J end lost 1 base, and 8 bases lay between the germline ends. The DNA of the CDR3 is TGTGCCAGCAGTGAACCGGGAGGGAACACTGAAGCTTTCTTT. Amino acids: CASSEPGGNTEAFF.

The V and J genes are TRBV7-2 and TRBJ1-1; D unclear. Trimming shortened V by 7 bases and J by 3 bases, and 12 bases separated the two germline ends. The CDR3 spans 13 residues. The germline V gene has CDR1 SGHTA and CDR2 FQGNSA. CDR3: CASTPGVYTEAFF. The DNA for the CDR3 is TGTGCCAGCACTCCCGGGGTCTACACTGAAGCTTTCTTT.